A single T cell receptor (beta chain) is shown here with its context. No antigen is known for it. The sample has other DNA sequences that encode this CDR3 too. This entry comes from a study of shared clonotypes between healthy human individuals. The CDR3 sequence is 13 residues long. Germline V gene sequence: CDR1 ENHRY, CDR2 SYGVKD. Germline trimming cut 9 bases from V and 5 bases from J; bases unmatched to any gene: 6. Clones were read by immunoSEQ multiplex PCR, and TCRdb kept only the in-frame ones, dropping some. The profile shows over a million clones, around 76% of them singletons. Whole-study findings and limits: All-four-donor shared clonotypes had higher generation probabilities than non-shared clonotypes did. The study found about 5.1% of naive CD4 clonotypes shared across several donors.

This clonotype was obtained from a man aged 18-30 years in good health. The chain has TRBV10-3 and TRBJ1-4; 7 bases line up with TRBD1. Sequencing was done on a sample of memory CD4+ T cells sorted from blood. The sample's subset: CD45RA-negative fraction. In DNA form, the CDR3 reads TGTGCCATATCCGGGACAGAAAATGAAAAACTGTTTTTT. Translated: CAISGTENEKLFF.